This TCR beta chain derives from a study of shared clonotypes between healthy human individuals. Assay used: immunoSEQ multiplex PCR; TCRdb lists only in-frame clones, some missing. There are millions of clones in the sample; 90% to 95% occur only once, and over 0.12% lies in the top ten. Germline V lookup: CDR1 MNHEY, CDR2 SVGAGI. The CDR3 loop spans 16 amino acids. V was clipped by 4 bases and J by 5 bases; unmatched bases: 11. Specimen: naive CD4+ T cells sorted from blood. Specified subset: CD45RA+ positively selected. The J gene is TRBJ1-1, the V gene TRBV6-5, with 9 bases lining up with TRBD1. This clonotype was obtained from a man between 18 and 29 years old in good health. The CDR3 sequence: CASSSRPGQGRTEAFF. In DNA form, the CDR3 reads TGTGCCAGCAGTTCACGTCCGGGACAGGGAAGGACTGAAGCTTTCTTT.